A selection of T cell receptor beta chains follows, all from one sample in a study of CD4 T cells in relation to SARS-CoV-2 and coronaviruses. Produced via immunoSEQ multiplex PCR; TCRdb's table is partial and in-frame only. The sample yields about 59,000 clones, 86% seen once. The sequencing sample was made of memory CD4+ T cells from PBMCs. The receptors derive from a human donor in good health. Each CDR3 is given with its conserved first and last residue. The D gene is left open where the match is weak. Not all rows give a size; the values are once, few, many and, for expanded clones, a class.

cdr3_length,j_call,clone_size,v_call,d_call,cdr3_nt,cdr3_aa
13,TRBJ1-5,few,TRBV5-6,-,TGTGCCAGCAGCCCAACCTCCGGGATCCCCCAGCATTTT,CASSPTSGIPQHF
16,TRBJ2-7,-,TRBV6-6,TRBD1,TGTGCCAGCAGTTTACCCCGGGGACAGGGATCCTACGAGCAGTACTTC,CASSLPRGQGSYEQYF
16,TRBJ2-2,few,TRBV9,-,TGTGCCAGCACCCCAAGCCAGGGGCTGAACACCGGGGAGCTGTTTTTT,CASTPSQGLNTGELFF
13,TRBJ1-5,-,TRBV24-1,-,TGTGCCACCAGTGATTCGGGCAATCAGCCCCAGCATTTT,CATSDSGNQPQHF
14,TRBJ2-7,-,TRBV18,TRBD1,TGTGCCAGCTCACCCCGACAGGGGGCCTACGAGCAGTACTTC,CASSPRQGAYEQYF
14,TRBJ2-7,-,TRBV6-1,-,TGTGCCAGCAGTGAGTCCTTAAGCTCCTACGAGCAGTACTTC,CASSESLSSYEQYF
15,TRBJ2-3,-,TRBV13,TRBD2,TGTGCCAGCAGCGGCACTAGCGGGAGGCTAGATACGCAGTATTTT,CASSGTSGRLDTQYF
15,TRBJ2-7,few,TRBV28,TRBD1,TGTGCCAGCAGTTTAACGGGACAGGGAGCCTACGAGCAGTACTTC,CASSLTGQGAYEQYF
14,TRBJ1-3,-,TRBV2,-,TGTGCCAGCTCCTGGGACCCCTCTGGAAACACCATATATTTT,CASSWDPSGNTIYF
15,TRBJ1-3,-,TRBV2,-,TGTGCCAGCAGTGAATGGGGGTCCTCTGGAAACACCATATATTTT,CASSEWGSSGNTIYF
16,TRBJ2-1,-,TRBV24-1,-,TGTGCCACCAGTGATTTAGTACAGGGCAACTACAATGAGCAGTTCTTC,CATSDLVQGNYNEQFF
12,TRBJ1-2,-,TRBV28,-,TGTGCCAGCAAAGTCGGGATCTATGGCTACACCTTC,CASKVGIYGYTF
16,TRBJ2-2,-,TRBV2,TRBD1,TGTGCCAGCAGGGCGACCGGGACAGCGAACACCGGGGAGCTGTTTTTT,CASRATGTANTGELFF
15,TRBJ2-5,-,TRBV5-5,TRBD2,TGTGCCAGCAGCTCGGGACTAGCGGGACCAGAGACCCAGTACTTC,CASSSGLAGPETQYF
17,TRBJ1-5,-,TRBV28,TRBD1,TGTGCCAGCAGTTTTTTCTACGGACAGGCGGGCAATCAGCCCCAGCATTTT,CASSFFYGQAGNQPQHF
15,TRBJ2-7,-,TRBV5-8,TRBD1,TGTGCCAGCAGGAGGTCTGGGACAGGGGCCTACGAGCAGTACTTC,CASRRSGTGAYEQYF
13,TRBJ2-3,once,TRBV5-4,-,TGTGCCAGCAGAAAGACTGGGGCGGATACGCAGTATTTT,CASRKTGADTQYF
13,TRBJ2-5,-,TRBV29-1,-,TGCAGCATTGTCAATAGGGGGGTAGAGACCCAGTACTTC,CSIVNRGVETQYF
14,TRBJ2-7,few,TRBV30,-,TGTGCCTGGAGTTTGGGTGTGAGCTCCTACGAGCAGTACTTC,CAWSLGVSSYEQYF
16,TRBJ2-1,-,TRBV5-4,-,TGTGCCAGCAGCTTTGGCGGGGGCGCTTCCTACAATGAGCAGTTCTTC,CASSFGGGASYNEQFF
15,TRBJ2-7,few,TRBV19,TRBD1,TGTGCCAGTAGCGAAAGGGGGACAGGAATCTACGAGCAGTACTTC,CASSERGTGIYEQYF
15,TRBJ2-1,-,TRBV28,TRBD1,TGTGCCAGCGACGGACAGGGAAAGGGGATCGATGAGCAGTTCTTC,CASDGQGKGIDEQFF
15,TRBJ2-1,-,TRBV28,TRBD1,TGTGCCAGCAGCTCTGGGGACAGGGGAATAACCGAGCAGTTCTTC,CASSSGDRGITEQFF
15,TRBJ1-3,-,TRBV19,-,TGTGCCAGTAGTATGGGCAGGAGCTCTGGAAACACCATATATTTT,CASSMGRSSGNTIYF
16,TRBJ1-3,-,TRBV5-1,TRBD1,TGCGCCAGCAGCTTAGAAATACCGGGACAGGGAAACACCATATATTTT,CASSLEIPGQGNTIYF
12,TRBJ2-1,-,TRBV28,-,TGTGCCAGCAGTTTATTGAGGGTACACCAGTTCTTC,CASSLLRVHQFF
16,TRBJ2-1,-,TRBV13,TRBD2,TGTGCCAGCAGCTGGGGACTAGCGGGAGTTTACAATGAGCAGTTCTTC,CASSWGLAGVYNEQFF
13,TRBJ2-2,once,TRBV2,-,TGTGCCAGCAGTCCTAGGGTCACCGGGGAGCTGTTTTTT,CASSPRVTGELFF
11,TRBJ2-7,-,TRBV29-1,-,TGCAGCGTTTCGGGTATGCACGAGCAGTACTTC,CSVSGMHEQYF
12,TRBJ2-5,-,TRBV21-1,-,TGTGCCAGCAGATGCAACCAGGAGACCCAGTACTTC,CASRCNQETQYF
14,TRBJ2-7,-,TRBV5-1,-,TGCGCCAGCAGCTTGGTCCCAGGGCCCTACGAGCAGTACTTC,CASSLVPGPYEQYF
14,TRBJ1-1,-,TRBV6-5,-,TGTGCCAGCAGCGGAAACACAGGGAGGACTGAAGCTTTCTTT,CASSGNTGRTEAFF
14,TRBJ2-1,-,TRBV6-5,TRBD2,TGTGCCACACAGCGGGAGCGGTCCTACAATGAGCAGTTCTTC,CATQRERSYNEQFF
14,TRBJ2-5,-,TRBV7-9,-,TGTGCCAGCAGCCGACGGGCAGCCGGTGAGACCCAGTACTTC,CASSRRAAGETQYF
13,TRBJ1-2,-,TRBV30,TRBD1,TGTGCCTGGAACTGGGACAGGGGCTATGGCTACACCTTC,CAWNWDRGYGYTF
16,TRBJ2-6,-,TRBV11-1,-,TGTGCCAGCAGCCCGGGGTTCTTCTCTGGGGCCAACGTCCTGACTTTC,CASSPGFFSGANVLTF
15,TRBJ2-3,-,TRBV28,TRBD1,TGTGCCAGCGGCGAGGGGGCGCCGAGCACAGATACGCAGTATTTT,CASGEGAPSTDTQYF
13,TRBJ2-3,-,TRBV12-3/TRBV12-4,TRBD2,TGTGCCAGCAGTTTGACTAGCGGGGATACGCAGTATTTT,CASSLTSGDTQYF
15,TRBJ2-1,-,TRBV27,TRBD2,TGTGCCAGCAGTTTCGGGACTAGCGGGAGTAATGAGCAGTTCTTC,CASSFGTSGSNEQFF
15,TRBJ2-1,-,TRBV2,TRBD1,TGTGCCAGCAGGATGGGACAGGGAGGCTACAATGAGCAGTTCTTC,CASRMGQGGYNEQFF
14,TRBJ2-5,-,TRBV9,-,TGTGCCAGCAGCGTAGGAGGGCCCCAAGAGACCCAGTACTTC,CASSVGGPQETQYF
16,TRBJ1-1,-,TRBV5-8,TRBD1,TGTGCCAGCAGCTCACCGGGACAGGCCGATCGCCTTGAAGCTTTCTTT,CASSSPGQADRLEAFF
16,TRBJ1-1,-,TRBV5-1,-,TGCGCCAGCAGCTATAATCAGGGGTGGGTCAACACTGAAGCTTTCTTT,CASSYNQGWVNTEAFF
15,TRBJ2-3,-,TRBV6-2/TRBV6-3,TRBD2,TGTGCCAGCAGTTACACCGGGACTACCACAGATACGCAGTATTTT,CASSYTGTTTDTQYF
15,TRBJ2-1,-,TRBV19,-,TGTGCCAGTAGTATAGTCGCAGGGAAAGCCTATGAGCAGTTCTTC,CASSIVAGKAYEQFF
14,TRBJ1-1,-,TRBV19,TRBD1,TGTGCCAGTAGGGACAGGGGAGCGAACACTGAAGCTTTCTTT,CASRDRGANTEAFF
15,TRBJ2-1,-,TRBV6-5,-,TGTGCCAGCATCGGGGGGCGGATCTCCTACAATGAGCAGTTCTTC,CASIGGRISYNEQFF
16,TRBJ2-3,-,TRBV28,TRBD2,TGTGCCAGCAGTGCGGGACTAGCGATTAGCACAGATACGCAGTATTTT,CASSAGLAISTDTQYF
15,TRBJ2-3,-,TRBV6-1,-,TGTGCCAGCAGTGATACAGGGATTCCCACAGATACGCAGTATTTT,CASSDTGIPTDTQYF
14,TRBJ2-1,-,TRBV29-1,TRBD2,TGCAGCGGGAAAGCGGGAGGGATTTACAATGAGCAGTTCTTC,CSGKAGGIYNEQFF
13,TRBJ2-7,once,TRBV11-2,-,TGTGCCAGCAGCTTCGGACAGCCTTACGAGCAGTACTTC,CASSFGQPYEQYF
14,TRBJ1-5,-,TRBV6-6,TRBD1,TGTGCCAGCAGTGAGGGACAGGTAAATCAGCCCCAGCATTTT,CASSEGQVNQPQHF
14,TRBJ1-2,-,TRBV3-1/TRBV3-2,-,TGTGCCAGCAGCCAAGAAGGCCCCTCCTCTGGCTACACCTTC,CASSQEGPSSGYTF
14,TRBJ1-1,few,TRBV5-6,-,TGTGCCAGGGGCCCCGTGGGGGGAGGACCTGAAGCTTTCTTT,CARGPVGGGPEAFF
15,TRBJ2-5,few,TRBV9,TRBD2,TGTGCCAGCAGCGTAGCGGGAGGGCCTTCGGAGACCCAGTACTTC,CASSVAGGPSETQYF
14,TRBJ2-1,-,TRBV30,-,TGTGCCTGGAGTGTATGGAGGGCCTCTGGTGAGCAGTTCTTC,CAWSVWRASGEQFF
11,TRBJ2-7,-,TRBV5-1,-,TGCGCCAGCAGGACAGGTATCGAGCAGTACTTC,CASRTGIEQYF
14,TRBJ1-6,-,TRBV7-3,-,TGTGCCAGCAGCTTAGGGAATCCGGGTTCACCCCTCCACTTT,CASSLGNPGSPLHF